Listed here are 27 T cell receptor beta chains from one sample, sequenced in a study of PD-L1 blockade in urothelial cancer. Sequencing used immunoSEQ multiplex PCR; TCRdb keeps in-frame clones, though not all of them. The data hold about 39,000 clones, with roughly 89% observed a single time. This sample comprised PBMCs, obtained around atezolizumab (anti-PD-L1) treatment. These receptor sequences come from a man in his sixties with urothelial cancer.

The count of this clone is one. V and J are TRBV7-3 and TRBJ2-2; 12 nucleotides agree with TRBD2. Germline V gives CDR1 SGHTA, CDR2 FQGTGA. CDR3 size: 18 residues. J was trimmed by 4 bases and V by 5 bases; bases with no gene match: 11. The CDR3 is CASSPRLAGGPSTGELFF. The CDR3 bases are TGTGCCAGCAGCCCCCGGCTAGCGGGAGGGCCGAGCACCGGGGAGCTGTTTTTT.

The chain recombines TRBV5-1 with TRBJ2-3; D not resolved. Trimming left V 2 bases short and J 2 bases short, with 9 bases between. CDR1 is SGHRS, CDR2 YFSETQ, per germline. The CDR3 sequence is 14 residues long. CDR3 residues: CASSFGRFTDTQYF. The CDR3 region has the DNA TGCGCCAGCAGCTTTGGCCGATTCACAGATACGCAGTATTTT.

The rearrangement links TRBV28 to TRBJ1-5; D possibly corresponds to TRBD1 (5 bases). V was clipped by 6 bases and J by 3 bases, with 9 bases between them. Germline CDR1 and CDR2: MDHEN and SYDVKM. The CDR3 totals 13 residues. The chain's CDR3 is CASRDIYNQPQHF. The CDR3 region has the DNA TGTGCCAGCAGGGACATATACAATCAGCCCCAGCATTTT.

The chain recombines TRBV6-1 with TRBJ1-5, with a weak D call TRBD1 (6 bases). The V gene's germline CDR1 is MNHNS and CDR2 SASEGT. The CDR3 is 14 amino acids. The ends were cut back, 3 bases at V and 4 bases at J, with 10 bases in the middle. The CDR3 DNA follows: TGTGCCAGCAGTGACAGGGGCATGAATCAGCCCCAGCATTTT. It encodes CASSDRGMNQPQHF.

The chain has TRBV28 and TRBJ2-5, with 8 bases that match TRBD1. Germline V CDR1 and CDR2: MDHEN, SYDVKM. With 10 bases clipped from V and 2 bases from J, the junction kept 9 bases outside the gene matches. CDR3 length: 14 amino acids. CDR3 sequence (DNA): TGTGCCACCGCACAGGGGGGCCGACAAGAGACCCAGTACTTC. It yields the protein CATAQGGRQETQYF.

The DNA for the CDR3 is TGCAGCGCTCGTAACGAAGGGGCCAAACAAGAGACCCAGTACTTC. It yields the protein CSARNEGAKQETQYF. The chain employs TRBV29-1 and TRBJ2-5; the D gene is possibly TRBD1 (5 bases). CDR3 length: 15 amino acids. The V gene's germline CDR1 is SQVTM and CDR2 ANQGSEA. V lost 7 bases and J 2 bases, leaving 20 bases between the germline ends.

The CDR3 here is CASSLLGGTGFEQYF. In DNA form, the CDR3 reads TGTGCCAGCAGCTTACTGGGTGGGACAGGGTTCGAGCAGTACTTC. The V call is TRBV7-3, the J call TRBJ2-7, with 9 bases aligning to TRBD1. The CDR3 has 15 amino acids. Germline V gene data show CDR1 as SGHTA and CDR2 as FQGTGA. V lost 2 bases and J lost 6; bases outside the gene matches: 8. The full variable domain, with the rest looked up from reference TRBV7-3 and TRBJ2-7, is GAGVSQTPSNKVTEKGKYVELRCDPISGHTALYWYRQSLGQGPEFLIYFQGTGAADDSGLPNDRFFAVRPEGSVSTLKIQRTERGDSAVYLCASSLLGGTGFEQYFGPGTRLTVT.

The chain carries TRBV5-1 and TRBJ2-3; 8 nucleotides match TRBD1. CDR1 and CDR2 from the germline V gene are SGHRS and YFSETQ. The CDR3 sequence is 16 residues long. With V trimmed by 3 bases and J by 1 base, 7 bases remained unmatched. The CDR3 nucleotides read TGCGCCAGCAGCTCTTCAGGGGGCTTTGGCACAGATACGCAGTATTTT. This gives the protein CASSSSGGFGTDTQYF.

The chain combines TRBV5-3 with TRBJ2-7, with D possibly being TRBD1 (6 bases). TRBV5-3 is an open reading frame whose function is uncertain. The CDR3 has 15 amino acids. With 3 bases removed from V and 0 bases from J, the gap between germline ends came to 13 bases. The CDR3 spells CARSSCDRISYEQYF. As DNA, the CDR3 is TGTGCCAGAAGCTCCTGCGACAGGATCTCCTACGAGCAGTACTTC.

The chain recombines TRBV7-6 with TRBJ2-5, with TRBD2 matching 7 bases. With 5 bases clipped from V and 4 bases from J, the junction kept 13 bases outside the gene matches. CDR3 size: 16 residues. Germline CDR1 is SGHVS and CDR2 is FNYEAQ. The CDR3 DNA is TGTGCCAGCAGCCGAGCATTAGAGTGGGGGGGAGAGACCCAGTACTTC. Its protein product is CASSRALEWGGETQYF. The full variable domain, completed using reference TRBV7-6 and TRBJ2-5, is GAGVSQSPRYKVTKRGQDVALRCDPISGHVSLYWYRQALGQGPEFLTYFNYEAQQDKSGLPNDRFSAERPEGSISTLTIQRTEQRDSAMYRCASSRALEWGGETQYFGPGTRLLVL.

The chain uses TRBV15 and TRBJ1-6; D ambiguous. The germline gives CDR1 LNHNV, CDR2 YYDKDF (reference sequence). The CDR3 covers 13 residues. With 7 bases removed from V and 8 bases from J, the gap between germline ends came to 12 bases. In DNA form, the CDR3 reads TGTGCCACCACCCTTACTTCGGATTCACCCCTCCACTTT. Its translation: CATTLTSDSPLHF.

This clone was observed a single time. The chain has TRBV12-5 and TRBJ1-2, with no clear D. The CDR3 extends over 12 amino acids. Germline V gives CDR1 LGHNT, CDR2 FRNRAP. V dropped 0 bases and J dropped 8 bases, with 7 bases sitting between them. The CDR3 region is CASGLVEGGYTF. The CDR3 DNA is TGTGCTAGTGGTTTGGTAGAGGGAGGCTACACCTTC.

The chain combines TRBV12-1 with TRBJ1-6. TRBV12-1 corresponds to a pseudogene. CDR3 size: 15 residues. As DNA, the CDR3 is TGTGCCAGCAGCTCCCCCGGGTCTCGAAATTCACCCCTCCACTTT. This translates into CASSSPGSRNSPLHF.

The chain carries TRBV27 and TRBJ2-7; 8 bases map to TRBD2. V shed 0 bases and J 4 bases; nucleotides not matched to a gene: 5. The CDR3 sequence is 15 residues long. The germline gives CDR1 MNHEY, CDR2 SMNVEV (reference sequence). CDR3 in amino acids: CASSLSGGRKYEQYF. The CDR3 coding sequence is TGTGCCAGCAGTTTATCAGGCGGGAGGAAGTACGAGCAGTACTTC.

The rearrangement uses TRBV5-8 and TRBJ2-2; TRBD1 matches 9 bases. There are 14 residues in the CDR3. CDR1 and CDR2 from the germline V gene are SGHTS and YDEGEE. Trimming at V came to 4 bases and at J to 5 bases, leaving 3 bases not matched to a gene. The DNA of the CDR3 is TGTGCCAGCAGCCACAGGGGGCAAACCGGGGAGCTGTTTTTT. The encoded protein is CASSHRGQTGELFF.

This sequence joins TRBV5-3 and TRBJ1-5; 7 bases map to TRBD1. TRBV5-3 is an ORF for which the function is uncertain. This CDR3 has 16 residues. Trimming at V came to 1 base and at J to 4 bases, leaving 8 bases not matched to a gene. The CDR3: CARSLISGGRNQPQHF. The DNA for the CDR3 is TGTGCCAGAAGCTTGATATCAGGGGGAAGGAATCAGCCCCAGCATTTT.

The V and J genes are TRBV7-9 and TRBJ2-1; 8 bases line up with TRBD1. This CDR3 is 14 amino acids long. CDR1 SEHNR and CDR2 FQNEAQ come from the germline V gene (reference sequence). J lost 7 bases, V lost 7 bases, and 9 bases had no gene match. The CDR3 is CASMLQGGPNEQFF. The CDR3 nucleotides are TGTGCCAGCATGTTACAGGGGGGCCCTAATGAGCAGTTCTTC.

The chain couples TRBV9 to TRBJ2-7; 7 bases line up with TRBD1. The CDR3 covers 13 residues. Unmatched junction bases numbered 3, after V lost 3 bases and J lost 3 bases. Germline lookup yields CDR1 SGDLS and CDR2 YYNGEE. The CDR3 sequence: CASSDSGGYEQYF. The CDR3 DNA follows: TGTGCCAGCAGCGACTCAGGGGGCTACGAGCAGTACTTC.

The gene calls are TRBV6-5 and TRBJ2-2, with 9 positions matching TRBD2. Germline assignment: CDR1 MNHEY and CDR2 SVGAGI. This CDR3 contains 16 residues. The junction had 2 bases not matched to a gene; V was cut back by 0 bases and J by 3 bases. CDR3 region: CASSYSSGGYTGELFF. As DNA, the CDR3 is TGTGCCAGCAGTTACTCCAGCGGGGGGTACACCGGGGAGCTGTTTTTT.

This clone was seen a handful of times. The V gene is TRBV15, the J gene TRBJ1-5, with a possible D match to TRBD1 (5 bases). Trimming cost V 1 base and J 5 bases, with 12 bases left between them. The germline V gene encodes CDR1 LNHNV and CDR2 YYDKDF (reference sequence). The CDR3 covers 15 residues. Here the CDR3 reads CATSRGLDTYQPQHF. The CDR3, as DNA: TGTGCCACCAGCAGAGGATTGGACACATATCAGCCCCAGCATTTT.

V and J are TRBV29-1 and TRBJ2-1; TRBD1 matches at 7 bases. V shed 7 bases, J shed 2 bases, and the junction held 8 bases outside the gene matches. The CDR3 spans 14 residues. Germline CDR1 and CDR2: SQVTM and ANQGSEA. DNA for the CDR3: TGCAGCGCCAAGACAGGGCGTACCTACAATGAGCAGTTCTTC. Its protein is CSAKTGRTYNEQFF.

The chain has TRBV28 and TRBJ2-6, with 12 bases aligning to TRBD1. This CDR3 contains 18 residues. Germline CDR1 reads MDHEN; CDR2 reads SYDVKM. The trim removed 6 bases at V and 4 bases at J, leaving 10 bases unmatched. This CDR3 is CASSPGTGGVEGANVLTF. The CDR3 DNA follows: TGTGCCAGCAGCCCCGGGACAGGGGGCGTAGAGGGGGCCAACGTCCTGACTTTC. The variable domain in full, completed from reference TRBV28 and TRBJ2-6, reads DVKVTQSSRYLVKRTGEKVFLECVQDMDHENMFWYRQDPGLGLRLIYFSYDVKMKEKGDIPEGYSVSREKKERFSLILESASTNQTSMYLCASSPGTGGVEGANVLTFGAGSRLTVL.

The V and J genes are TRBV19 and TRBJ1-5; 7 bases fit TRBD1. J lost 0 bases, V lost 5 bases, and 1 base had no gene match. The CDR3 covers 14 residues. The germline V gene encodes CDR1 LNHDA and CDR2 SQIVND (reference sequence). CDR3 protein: CASSDRVSNQPQHF. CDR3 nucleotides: TGTGCCAGTAGTGACAGGGTTAGCAATCAGCCCCAGCATTTT.

CDR3 nucleotide sequence: TGTGCCAGCAGTGAGGGGACAGGGGGCACTGAAGCTTTCTTT. Translating gives CASSEGTGGTEAFF. The rearrangement links TRBV25-1 to TRBJ1-1, with 11 bases fitting TRBD1. The CDR3 spans 14 residues. Germline values: CDR1 MGHDK, CDR2 SYGVNS. V lost 3 bases, J lost 4 bases, and 1 base stayed unmatched.

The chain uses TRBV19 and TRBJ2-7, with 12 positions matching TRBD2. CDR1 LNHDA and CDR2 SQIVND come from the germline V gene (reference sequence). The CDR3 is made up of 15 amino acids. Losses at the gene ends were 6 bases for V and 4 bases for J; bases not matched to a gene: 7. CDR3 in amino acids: CASRASGTSGYEQYF. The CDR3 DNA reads TGTGCCAGTAGGGCTTCCGGGACTAGCGGGTACGAGCAGTACTTC.

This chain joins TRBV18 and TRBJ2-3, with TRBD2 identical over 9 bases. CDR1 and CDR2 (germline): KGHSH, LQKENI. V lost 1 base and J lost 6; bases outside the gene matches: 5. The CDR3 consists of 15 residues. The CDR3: CASSPRSGGPDTQYF. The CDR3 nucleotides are TGTGCCAGCTCACCACGAAGCGGGGGGCCGGATACGCAGTATTTT.

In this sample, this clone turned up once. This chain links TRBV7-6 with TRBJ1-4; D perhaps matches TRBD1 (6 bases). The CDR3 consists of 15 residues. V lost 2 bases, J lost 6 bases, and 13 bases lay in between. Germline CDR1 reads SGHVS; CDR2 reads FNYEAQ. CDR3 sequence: CASSLSEQGYEKLFF. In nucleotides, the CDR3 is TGTGCCAGCAGCTTATCGGAACAGGGTTATGAAAAACTGTTTTTT.